This TCR beta chain came from a study of blood T cells in healthy people across ages. Regarding the study as a whole: Whereas aged donors had fewer naive CD4+ cells, long-lived donors had more of them and higher diversity.

A second about 6 to 12 cycle PCR used barcoded and J-beta primers. Via MiXCR, TCRdb re-called the 5' RACE reads, giving one row per CDR3 protein. This table has more than 1 million distinct CDR3 sequences, 35% to 50% appearing once. This clonotype showed up just a few times. What it binds is not known. Germline V gives CDR1 DFQATT, CDR2 SNEGSKA (reference sequence). This CDR3 is 14 amino acids long. V was pared by 2 bases and J by 9 bases, with 8 bases of the junction left unmatched. Peripheral blood samples of roughly 9.8 milliliters were drawn from each donor. The TCR sequence derives from an older woman in good health. V is TRBV20-1 and J is TRBJ2-1; 9 bases agree with TRBD2. Sequencing used blood. CDR3 residues: CSARYYLAGFEQFF. As DNA, the CDR3 is TGCAGTGCTAGATACTACCTAGCGGGATTTGAGCAGTTCTTC.